This T cell receptor (beta chain) is from a study of blood T cell repertoires in COVID-19. On the study more broadly: COVID-19 samples collected from the United States, Italy and Spain covered acute and convalescent phases.

The CDR3 sequence is 13 residues long. The germline CDR1 and CDR2 sequences are SGHTA and FQGNSA. V gave up 2 bases and J gave up 5 bases, with 10 bases separating them. This clone was detected ten times or more. Original analysis: Amplification of reference gene primers provided the estimated nucleated cell counts. TCRdb's copy holds only in-frame clones and misses some; the assay was immunoSEQ multiplex PCR. V, J and clone size are taken as reported in that table, and D and trimming were inferred from the DNA itself. The data contain about 190,000 clones, around 79% of them seen just once; the ten biggest clones take up 9.5% to 15%.

This clonotype was sampled from a woman in her fifties or sixties with acute or convalescent COVID-19. Sequencing used peripheral blood. The V gene is TRBV7-2, the J gene TRBJ2-7, with a weak D call TRBD2 (5 bases). CDR3 DNA sequence: TGTGCCAGCAGCTTATGGCGGGCGGACGAGCAGTACTTC. It specifies CASSLWRADEQYF.